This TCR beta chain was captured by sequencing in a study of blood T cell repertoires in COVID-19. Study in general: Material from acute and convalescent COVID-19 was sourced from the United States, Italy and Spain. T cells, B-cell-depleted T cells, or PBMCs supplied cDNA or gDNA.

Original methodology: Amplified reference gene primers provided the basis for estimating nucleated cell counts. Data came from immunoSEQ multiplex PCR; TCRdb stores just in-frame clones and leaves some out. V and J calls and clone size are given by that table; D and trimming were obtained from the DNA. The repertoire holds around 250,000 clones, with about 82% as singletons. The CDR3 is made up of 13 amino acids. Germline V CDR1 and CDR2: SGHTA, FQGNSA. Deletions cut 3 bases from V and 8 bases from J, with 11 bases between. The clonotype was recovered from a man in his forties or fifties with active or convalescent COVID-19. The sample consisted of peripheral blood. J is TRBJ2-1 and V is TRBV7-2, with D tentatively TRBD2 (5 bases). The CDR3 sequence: CASSFQYSDEQFF. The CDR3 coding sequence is TGTGCCAGCAGCTTCCAGTATAGCGATGAGCAGTTCTTC.